The source of this T cell receptor (beta chain) is a study of blood T cell repertoires in COVID-19. Looking at the study overall: Sites across the United States, Italy and Spain contributed samples from acute and convalescent COVID-19.

Residents of approximately 25 US areas, aged about 18 to 95 years, made up the participants. Participants reported their clinical history, and cohort assignment relied on those reports. Source study methods: Estimation of nucleated cell counts relied on the amplification of reference gene primers. Profiling relied on immunoSEQ multiplex PCR, and the TCRdb table lists in-frame clones only, not all of them. V and J calls plus clone size are reproduced from that table; the DNA served to infer D and trimming. This sample has approximately 180,000 clones, with 89% found just once. Germline CDR1 is WSHSY and CDR2 is SAAADI. This CDR3 is 14 amino acids long. V lost 2 bases, J lost 4 bases, and 8 bases lay in between.

The sequenced sample consisted of PBMCs or T cells enriched from blood (not recorded which). The clonotype was recovered from a woman in her 40s with acute COVID-19. V gene TRBV10-2 combines with J gene TRBJ2-2, with unresolved D. The CDR3 DNA reads TGCGCCAGCAGTGAGACTCTCCTCACCGGGGAGCTGTTTTTT. It codes for CASSETLLTGELFF.